These 12 T cell receptor beta chains share one sample of origin, sequenced in a study of response to subunit inactivated influenza vaccine. TCRdb fed the RT-PCR reads into MiXCR, producing one record per CDR3 protein. The data show about 700,000 distinct CDR3 sequences, with about a sixth seen just once and around 10% held by the top ten. Sample: PBMCs from blood, taken 12 days after vaccination. The source of these receptors is a middle-aged man who received an inactivated influenza vaccine.

This clonotype was seen many times. One end of the junction is discordant with germline, which a read error may explain. J is TRBJ2-7 and V is TRBV4-3; 7 bases map to TRBD1. Germline CDR1 reads LGHNA; CDR2 reads YSLEER. The CDR3 contains 14 residues. CDR3 sequence reads: CASSQDRSSYEQYF. The CDR3 region has the DNA TGTGCCAGCAGCCAGGACAGGAGCTCCTACGAGCAGTACTTC.

In DNA, the CDR3 is TGTGCCAGCAGCTCGGGACACGGGAACACTGAAGCTTTCTTT. Its protein product is CASSSGHGNTEAFF. This chain connects TRBV7-2 to TRBJ1-1; possible D gene TRBD1, 6 bases. With 4 bases removed from V and 1 base from J, the gap between germline ends came to 10 bases. The CDR3 has 14 residues. CDR1 is SGHTA, CDR2 FQGNSA, per germline.

CDR3 sequence: CASSLGPQGTAPLHF. The CDR3 DNA reads as TGTGCCAGCAGCTTAGGGCCACAGGGCACGGCACCCCTCCACTTT. V is TRBV7-6 and J is TRBJ1-6; weak D call: TRBD1 (6 bases). There are 15 residues in the CDR3. V dropped 1 base and J dropped 11 bases, with 15 bases sitting between them. Per the germline V gene, CDR1 is SGHVS and CDR2 is FNYEAQ.

This clonotype was detected only a few times. The chain uses TRBV25-1 and TRBJ2-5; D unclear. Trimming shortened V by 4 bases and J by 4 bases, and 16 bases separated the two germline ends. Germline CDR1 MGHDK, CDR2 SYGVNS. CDR3 length: 15 residues. The CDR3, as DNA: TGTGCCAGCAGTGGCCTAAAGTATTGGGGAGAGACCCAGTACTTC. It codes for CASSGLKYWGETQYF.

This clonotype was recorded a few times. The gene calls are TRBV2 and TRBJ2-4; TRBD2 agrees at 14 bases. The length of the CDR3 is 16 residues. CDR1 SNHLY and CDR2 FYNNEI come from the germline V gene. Trimming took 6 bases from V and 6 from J; bases not matched to a gene: 7. The CDR3 loop reads CASRRRLAGGRNIQYF. The CDR3 nucleotides read TGTGCCAGCAGGAGACGACTAGCGGGGGGGCGAAACATTCAGTACTTC.

The V and J genes are TRBV5-1 and TRBJ1-2; tentative D call: TRBD1 (5 bases). This CDR3 has 14 amino acids. Germline V gives CDR1 SGHRS, CDR2 YFSETQ. V was pared by 3 bases and J by 1 base, with 10 bases between. The CDR3 here is CASSWGDFNYGYTF. The CDR3 DNA is TGCGCCAGCAGCTGGGGGGATTTTAACTATGGCTACACCTTC.

This chain joins TRBV7-3 and TRBJ2-1, with D maybe TRBD2 (5 bases). Germline lookup yields CDR1 SGHTA and CDR2 FQGTGA. Trimming removed 0 bases from V and 1 base from J, with 7 bases in between. The CDR3 contains 15 residues. DNA for the CDR3: TGTGCCAGCAGCTTAACCCGGGATTCCTACAATGAGCAGTTCTTC. Its protein product is CASSLTRDSYNEQFF.

Only a few counts were recorded for this clonotype. The chain has TRBV20-1 and TRBJ1-4; the D is unclear. This CDR3 spans 14 amino acids. CDR1 and CDR2 from the germline V gene are DFQATT and SNEGSKA (reference sequence). The V and J ends lost 1 base and 3 bases respectively, with 9 bases between them. The CDR3 bases are TGCAGTGCTAGAGGACGTTTGGCTAATGAAAAACTGTTTTTT. It is translated as CSARGRLANEKLFF.

V and J are TRBV28 and TRBJ1-2, with TRBD1 matching 8 bases. Germline V lookup: CDR1 MDHEN, CDR2 SYDVKM. The CDR3 is 15 amino acids. V was pared by 6 bases and J by 6 bases, with 12 bases of the junction left unmatched. DNA for the CDR3: TGTGCCAGCAGAGACCCCGGGACAGGAGTCGATGGCTACACCTTC. Translation gives CASRDPGTGVDGYTF.

This clonotype was seen at least ten times. CDR3 amino acids: CASSRMSGTEQYF. Here the CDR3 DNA reads TGCGCCAGCAGCCGAATGTCAGGGACCGAGCAGTACTTC. The chain employs TRBV5-1 and TRBJ2-7; D possibly uses TRBD1 or TRBD2 (5 bases each). Germline V CDR1 and CDR2: SGHRS, YFSETQ. With 4 bases removed from V and 6 bases from J, the gap between germline ends came to 14 bases. The CDR3 totals 13 residues. The variable domain in full, completed from reference TRBV5-1 and TRBJ2-7, reads KAGVTQTPRYLIKTRGQQVTLSCSPISGHRSVSWYQQTPGQGLQFLFEYFSETQRNKGNFPGRFSGRQFSNSRSEMNVSTLELGDSALYLCASSRMSGTEQYFGPGTRLTVT.

This clonotype was recorded many times. The junction differs from germline at one of its ends, possibly a read error. The genes are TRBV5-1 and TRBJ2-5; 10 positions match TRBD1. CDR3 size: 14 residues. Germline CDR1 reads SGHRS; CDR2 reads YFSETQ. CDR3 coding DNA: TGTGCCAGCAGCTCGGGACAGGGGCAAGAGACCCAGTACTTC. Translated: CASSSGQGQETQYF.

This clonotype was seen at least ten times. Sequence at one end of the junction differs from germline and may be a read error. This sequence joins TRBV12-3 or TRBV12-4 and TRBJ2-7, with 14 bases that match TRBD2. The CDR3 consists of 15 residues. The CDR3 reads CASSLGLAGGYEQYF. CDR3 DNA: TGTGCCAGCAGCTTAGGACTAGCGGGAGGTTACGAGCAGTACTTC.